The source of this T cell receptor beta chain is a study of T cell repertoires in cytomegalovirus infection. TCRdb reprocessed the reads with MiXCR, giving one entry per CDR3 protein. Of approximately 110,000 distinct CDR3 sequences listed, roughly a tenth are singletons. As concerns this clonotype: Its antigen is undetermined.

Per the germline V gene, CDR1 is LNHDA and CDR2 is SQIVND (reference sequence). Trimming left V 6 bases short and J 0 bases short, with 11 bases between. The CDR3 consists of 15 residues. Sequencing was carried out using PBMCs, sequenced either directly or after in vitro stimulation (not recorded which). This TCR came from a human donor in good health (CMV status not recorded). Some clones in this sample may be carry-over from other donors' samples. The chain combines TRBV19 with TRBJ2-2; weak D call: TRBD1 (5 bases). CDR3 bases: TGTGCCAGTAGGGGCTTAGGGGCGAACACCGGGGAGCTGTTTTTT. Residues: CASRGLGANTGELFF.